This T cell receptor beta chain was sequenced for a study of graft-versus-host responses after intestinal transplantation. The method was immunoSEQ multiplex PCR; TCRdb's version includes in-frame clones alone and lacks a portion of them. The sample lists roughly 120,000 clones, approximately 90% occurring once. On this clone itself: Its specificity is not known.

The CDR3 extends over 12 amino acids. Per the germline V gene, CDR1 is SGHRS and CDR2 is YFSETQ. V gave up 4 bases and J gave up 5 bases, with 9 bases separating them. The J gene is TRBJ1-2, the V gene TRBV5-1, with D perhaps TRBD1 (5 bases). The receptor comes from a human donor who received an intestinal transplant. Sample: unstimulated CD4+ T cells sorted from spleen or lymph node cells, taken before intestinal transplant. The CDR3 region is CASSADTYGYTF. As DNA, the CDR3 is TGCGCCAGCAGCGCGGACACTTATGGCTACACCTTC.